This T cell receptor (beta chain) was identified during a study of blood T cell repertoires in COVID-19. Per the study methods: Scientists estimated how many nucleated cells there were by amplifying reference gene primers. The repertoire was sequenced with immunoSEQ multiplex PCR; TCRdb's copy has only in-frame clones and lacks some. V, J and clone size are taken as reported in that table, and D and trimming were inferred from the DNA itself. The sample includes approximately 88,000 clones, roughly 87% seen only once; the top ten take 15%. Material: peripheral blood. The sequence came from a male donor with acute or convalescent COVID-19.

This CDR3 reads CASTARTGANYEQYF. CDR3 sequence (DNA): TGTGCCAGCACCGCACGGACAGGGGCCAACTACGAGCAGTACTTC. The chain is built from TRBV6-5 and TRBJ2-7; 9 bases align to TRBD1. CDR1 MNHEY and CDR2 SVGAGI come from the germline V gene. This CDR3 is 15 amino acids long. V shed 7 bases, J shed 3 bases, and the junction held 10 bases outside the gene matches.